What follows are 14 T cell receptor beta chains derived from one specimen sequenced in a study of T-cell reconstitution after alpha-beta-depleted transplantation in children. Unique molecular identifiers were used to barcode this TCRbeta library. TCRdb re-derived calls from the PCR reads in MiXCR, one entry per CDR3 protein. In the table there are over 150,000 distinct CDR3 sequences, roughly 7.1% of which are singletons. The sequencing used PBMCs, collected before TCRalphabeta/CD19-depleted stem cell transplant. These receptors were taken from a boy aged 2-15 years with acute lymphoblastic leukemia, due to receive a stem cell transplant.

This clonotype occurred many times. This sequence joins TRBV27 and TRBJ2-7; 8 nucleotides line up with TRBD1. This CDR3 is 15 amino acids long. Germline CDR1 MNHEY, CDR2 SMNVEV (reference sequence). Trimming at V came to 4 bases and at J to 3 bases, leaving 8 bases not matched to a gene. The CDR3: CASSYGQGWNYEQYF. The CDR3 DNA reads as TGTGCCAGCAGTTACGGACAGGGATGGAACTACGAGCAGTACTTC.

This clonotype was counted many times. The rearrangement links TRBV27 to TRBJ2-6; D is unclear. The CDR3 spans 12 residues. V was trimmed by 7 bases and J by 0 bases, leaving 1 base between them. Germline CDR1 reads MNHEY; CDR2 reads SMNVEV (reference sequence). The CDR3 nucleotides are TGTGCCAGCACCTCTGGGGCCAACGTCCTGACTTTC. Its protein is CASTSGANVLTF.

As concerns this clonotype: One base away lies a much larger clone, so this may be a sequencing read error. This rearrangement joins TRBV5-1 to TRBJ1-1; D possibly corresponds to TRBD1 (6 bases). V gave up 6 bases and J gave up 4 bases, with 19 bases separating them. This CDR3 spans 15 amino acids. CDR1 and CDR2 (germline): SGHRS, YFSETQ. The CDR3 loop is CASISPKTGTTEAFF. The CDR3 nucleotides are TGCGCCAGCATCTCACCAAAAACAGGGACCACTGAAGCTTTCTTT. The variable domain in full, with the rest retrieved from reference TRBV5-1 and TRBJ1-1, is KAGVTQTPRYLIKTRGQQVTLSCSPISGHRSVSWYQQTPGQGLQFLFEYFSETQRNKGNFPGRFSGRQFSNSRSEMNVSTLELGDSALYLCASISPKTGTTEAFFGQGTRLTVV.

This chain joins TRBV28 and TRBJ2-5; 8 bases map to TRBD2. CDR1 is MDHEN, CDR2 SYDVKM, per germline. With 6 bases clipped from V and 5 bases from J, the junction kept 11 bases outside the gene matches. CDR3 length: 15 residues. The CDR3 coding sequence is TGTGCCAGCAGACCGCCGGGACTAGTATCGGAGACCCAGTACTTC. Encoded protein: CASRPPGLVSETQYF.

This clonotype appeared a few times. The chain is built from TRBV7-9 and TRBJ2-7; tentatively, D is TRBD2 (5 bases). The V end lost 2 bases, the J end lost 2 bases, and 16 bases lay between the germline ends. Looked up from germline, CDR1 is SEHNR and CDR2 is FQNEAQ (reference sequence). There are 16 residues in the CDR3. The CDR3 sequence: CASSLPLAGIPYEQYF. CDR3 nucleotide sequence: TGTGCCAGCAGCTTACCGCTTGCGGGTATCCCCTACGAGCAGTACTTC.

This clonotype was recorded many times. The V gene is TRBV5-1, the J gene TRBJ2-1; D possibly corresponds to TRBD2 (5 bases). The germline CDR1 and CDR2 sequences are SGHRS and YFSETQ. CDR3 length: 18 residues. V lost 0 bases and J lost 0, with 16 bases in between. Here the CDR3 reads CASSLVGVGEGSYNEQFF. The CDR3 nucleotides read TGCGCCAGCAGCTTGGTTGGCGTGGGAGAGGGCTCCTACAATGAGCAGTTCTTC.

This clonotype was recorded many times. The chain joins TRBV28 to TRBJ2-6; D unresolved. Trimming stripped 3 bases from V and 1 base from J, with 10 bases between. The CDR3 is 16 amino acids. Germline-derived CDR1 and CDR2 are MDHEN and SYDVKM. CDR3 sequence (DNA): TGTGCCAGCAGTTTCTTAGGGCCTTCTGGGGCCAACGTCCTGACTTTC. Translation: CASSFLGPSGANVLTF.

This clonotype was observed many times. This rearrangement joins TRBV20-1 to TRBJ2-7; TRBD2 agrees at 12 bases. The V and J ends lost 6 bases and 0 bases, in that order; junction bases with no gene match: 0. The germline V gene has CDR1 DFQATT and CDR2 SNEGSKA (reference sequence). The CDR3 is made up of 13 amino acids. This CDR3 is CSATSGSSYEQYF. The CDR3 region has the DNA TGCAGTGCGACTAGCGGGAGCTCCTACGAGCAGTACTTC.

The chain couples TRBV20-1 to TRBJ1-3; D is perhaps TRBD1 (5 bases). Germline CDR1 reads DFQATT; CDR2 reads SNEGSKA (reference sequence). The CDR3 runs 16 residues. V was trimmed by 0 bases and J by 0 bases, leaving 12 bases between them. CDR3 in DNA: TGCAGTGCTAGAGACAGGGAGGGGTTCTCTGGAAACACCATATATTTT. Translation gives CSARDREGFSGNTIYF.

In this sample, this clonotype turned up many times. The chain recombines TRBV7-3 with TRBJ2-4; 8 positions agree with TRBD1. The CDR3 consists of 18 residues. V trimming: 5 bases; J trimming: 8 bases; junction bases outside the gene matches: 20. CDR1 is SGHTA and CDR2 is FQGTGA in the germline V gene. Here the CDR3 DNA reads TGTGCCAGCAGCACCCACCCTACTAAGGACAGGGTAATGGACATTCAGTACTTC. It codes for CASSTHPTKDRVMDIQYF.

In this sample, this clonotype turned up many times. The V call is TRBV11-2, the J call TRBJ2-1, with D maybe TRBD2 (5 bases). Deletions cut 5 bases from V and 6 bases from J, with 11 bases between. Germline CDR1 and CDR2: SGHAT and FQNNGV. CDR3 length: 13 residues. Written as DNA, the CDR3 is TGTGCCAGCAGCCCCAGCCGGGGCAATGAGCAGTTCTTC. Translation: CASSPSRGNEQFF. Full variable domain (remainder filled in from reference TRBV11-2 and TRBJ2-1): EAGVAQSPRYKIIEKRQSVAFWCNPISGHATLYWYQQILGQGPKLLIQFQNNGVVDDSQLPKDRFSAERLKGVDSTLKIQPAKLEDSAVYLCASSPSRGNEQFFGPGTRLTVL.

This clonotype was counted ten times or more. The chain links TRBV28 to TRBJ1-1; D is ambiguous. V lost 4 bases and J 6 bases, leaving 6 bases between the germline ends. Germline values: CDR1 MDHEN, CDR2 SYDVKM. CDR3 length: 11 residues. The CDR3 region has the DNA TGTGCCAGCAGTTACCCGGCTGAAGCTTTCTTT. This encodes CASSYPAEAFF.

This clonotype showed up just a few times. V and J are TRBV6-2 or TRBV6-3 and TRBJ1-2; D unresolved. Germline values: CDR1 MNHEY, CDR2 SVGEGT. Deletions cut 6 bases from V and 5 bases from J, with 13 bases between. The CDR3 spans 13 residues. The CDR3 nucleotides read TGTGCCAGCAGCTTTCATTTCGTGTATGGCTACACCTTC. It is translated as CASSFHFVYGYTF.

This clonotype showed up many times. The chain couples TRBV9 to TRBJ1-2; the D gene is possibly TRBD1 (6 bases). Germline loops: CDR1 SGDLS, CDR2 YYNGEE. V was clipped by 3 bases and J by 5 bases, with 17 bases between them. The CDR3 extends over 15 amino acids. The CDR3 here is CASSGTGTGIYGYTF. The DNA for the CDR3 is TGTGCCAGCAGCGGAACCGGCACAGGGATTTATGGCTACACCTTC.